This T cell receptor (beta chain) came from a study of T cell responses to AZD1222 COVID-19 vaccine. The method was immunoSEQ multiplex PCR; TCRdb's version includes in-frame clones alone and lacks a portion of them. The sample consists of about 140,000 clones, approximately 90% of them appearing once. This clonotype was obtained from an adult in good health. The sample in question was peripheral blood, obtained on day 0 of AZD1222 vaccination.

The CDR3 sequence: CASSDKGRGGGYTF. In nucleotides, the CDR3 is TGTGCCAGCAGTGATAAGGGGCGCGGAGGTGGCTACACCTTC. This chain connects TRBV6-1 to TRBJ1-2; the D gene is possibly TRBD1 (5 bases). There are 14 residues in the CDR3. Trimming left V 3 bases short and J 7 bases short, with 15 bases between. CDR1 and CDR2 from the germline V gene are MNHNS and SASEGT.